This TCR beta chain was captured in a study of CD8 T cells in Susac syndrome. V lost 0 bases and J lost 3, with 17 bases in between. Germline CDR1 is DFQATT and CDR2 is SNEGSKA (reference sequence). The CDR3 is 16 residues long. Random hexamers primed reverse transcription of about 0.45 to 1 ug RNA. Across 54 Vbeta and 13 Jbeta, immunoSEQ multiplex PCR amplified TCR beta CDR3. TCRdb redid the calling of the immunoSEQ multiplex PCR reads with MiXCR, one entry per CDR3 protein. The sample lists some 180,000 distinct CDR3 sequences, 85% to 95% occurring once. The clonotype originates from a human donor in good health. Sequenced input: CD4+ T cells from PBMCs. V usage is TRBV20-1 and J usage is TRBJ2-5; D unclear. The DNA of the CDR3 is TGCAGTGCTAGAGATTGGTCAGTGGTCCGCAAAGAGACCCAGTACTTC. It codes for CSARDWSVVRKETQYF.